The source of this TCR beta chain is a study of shared T cell receptors in the human thymus. The assay was immunoSEQ multiplex PCR, and TCRdb's table has in-frame clones only and misses some. This table holds 500,000 to 750,000 clones, 88% found once. V lost 4 bases and J 4 bases, leaving 17 bases between the germline ends. Germline CDR1 SGHNT, CDR2 YYREEE (reference sequence). The CDR3 contains 16 residues. The same specimen was also included in a second study, on human thymus T cells. That study reports: The thymus was resected at corrective cardiac surgery.

The clonotype comes from a boy younger than two with a congenital heart defect. What was sequenced was thymocytes. The chain recombines TRBV5-4 with TRBJ2-2; D possibly corresponds to TRBD2 (6 bases). CDR3 nucleotide sequence: TGTGCCAGCAGCCTCGGTGGGAGGTCCGGCACCGGGGAGCTGTTTTTT. Translated, it gives CASSLGGRSGTGELFF.